This T cell receptor (beta chain) was found in a study of beta chain features in type 1 diabetes. About the research overall: Analysis included around 100 million sorted cells drawn from all samples. Findings of the study overall: The naive, central memory and Treg TCRB repertoires of patients appeared to be more similar to one another than those of healthy donors. Possible PCR preference for shorter templates applied equally to patients and controls. In all four CD4+ subsets, TCRB CDR3 length was significantly, moderately reduced in type 1 diabetes.

The ends lost 1 base at V and 6 bases at J; junction bases unmatched: 2. CDR1 and CDR2 (germline): GTSNPN, SVGIG (reference sequence). The CDR3 runs 12 residues. This clone was detected only a few times. Its antigen is not known. The whole isolated RNA underwent reverse transcription, so sequencing captured expressed TCRB transcripts. Naive, central memory and regulatory T cell samples yielded around 3.3 million reads on average. Here immunoSEQ multiplex PCR was the method, and the copy in TCRdb shows in-frame clones only, minus some. The data contain roughly 340,000 clones, roughly 13% of them seen just once; the ten biggest clones take up about 0.01%.

Sample: naive CD4+ T cells from blood. This TCR was sampled from a woman aged 18-30 years with type 1 diabetes. The chain recombines TRBV30 with TRBJ1-2, with 7 bases fitting TRBD1. The CDR3 here is CAWSEGGNGYTF. The CDR3, as DNA: TGTGCCTGGAGTGAAGGGGGCAATGGCTACACCTTC.